What follows are 23 T cell receptor beta chains derived from one specimen sequenced in a study of beta chain features in type 1 diabetes. The whole isolated RNA underwent reverse transcription, so sequencing captured expressed TCRB transcripts. Produced via immunoSEQ multiplex PCR; TCRdb's table is partial and in-frame only. The data show around 160,000 clones, about 44% seen once. Material for sequencing was Tregs from blood. These receptors originate from a man younger than 35 in good health.

The chain uses TRBV15 and TRBJ2-1; 10 nucleotides agree with TRBD2. The CDR3 covers 15 residues. Germline-derived CDR1 and CDR2 are LNHNV and YYDKDF (reference sequence). Unmatched junction bases numbered 0, after V lost 3 bases and J lost 1 base. DNA for the CDR3: TGTGCCACCAGCAGGACTAGCGGGTCCTACAATGAGCAGTTCTTC. Translated, it gives CATSRTSGSYNEQFF.

The chain joins TRBV28 to TRBJ1-1; 11 bases line up with TRBD1. The CDR3 totals 14 residues. Germline values: CDR1 MDHEN, CDR2 SYDVKM. Losses at the gene ends were 4 bases for V and 4 bases for J; bases not matched to a gene: 2. The CDR3 DNA follows: TGTGCCAGCAGTTCCGGGACAGGGGGCACTGAAGCTTTCTTT. This translates into CASSSGTGGTEAFF.

This clone appeared a single time. The V gene is TRBV7-9, the J gene TRBJ1-3; tentative D call: TRBD1 (6 bases). V gave up 7 bases and J gave up 0 bases, with 22 bases separating them. This CDR3 spans 18 amino acids. CDR1 and CDR2 (germline): SEHNR, FQNEAQ (reference sequence). CDR3 nucleotides: TGTGCCAGCAACCTAGTACGAACGCAGGGACACTCTGGAAACACCATATATTTT. This encodes CASNLVRTQGHSGNTIYF. Together with reference TRBV7-9 and TRBJ1-3, the CDR3 gives the full variable domain: DTGVSQNPRHKITKRGQNVTFRCDPISEHNRLYWYRQTLGQGPEFLTYFQNEAQLEKSRLLSDRFSAERPKGSFSTLEIQRTEQGDSAMYLCASNLVRTQGHSGNTIYFGEGSWLTVV.

This sequence joins TRBV4-3 and TRBJ2-1, with a weak D call TRBD1 (5 bases). This CDR3 is 14 amino acids long. Per the germline V gene, CDR1 is LGHNA and CDR2 is YSLEER. V was pared by 2 bases and J by 8 bases, with 13 bases between. The CDR3 spells CASSQWGRSHEQFF. As DNA, the CDR3 is TGCGCCAGCAGCCAATGGGGCAGGAGTCATGAGCAGTTCTTC.

V gene TRBV5-1 combines with J gene TRBJ2-3; the match to TRBD2 covers 15 bases. The CDR3 is 19 amino acids. Looked up from germline, CDR1 is SGHRS and CDR2 is YFSETQ. Unmatched junction bases numbered 9, after V lost 4 bases and J lost 0 bases. CDR3 coding DNA: TGCGCCAGCAGCCGACGGGGGACTAGCGGGGGGTTGAGCACAGATACGCAGTATTTT. This gives the protein CASSRRGTSGGLSTDTQYF.

This clone has more than one count but fewer than ten. The V and J genes are TRBV7-9 and TRBJ2-1; TRBD2 matches 10 bases. The J segment lost 8 bases and the V segment lost 1 base, leaving 11 bases of the junction unmatched. This CDR3 region has 17 residues. CDR1 and CDR2 (germline): SEHNR, FQNEAQ (reference sequence). The CDR3 DNA reads as TGTGCCAGCAGCTTAGGACTAGCGGGCCCCTATGGGGATGAGCAGTTCTTC. This gives the protein CASSLGLAGPYGDEQFF.

The chain has TRBV4-3 and TRBJ2-7; 10 bases match TRBD2. Trimming removed 3 bases from V and 1 base from J; junction bases left unmatched: 3. Germline loops: CDR1 LGHNA, CDR2 YSLEER. CDR3 size: 15 residues. The CDR3 sequence is CASSQGLATSYEQYF. The CDR3 region has the DNA TGCGCCAGCAGCCAGGGACTAGCGACTTCCTACGAGCAGTACTTC.

The rearrangement joins TRBV6-1 to TRBJ2-7; 7 positions match TRBD1. The CDR3 totals 12 residues. The germline CDR1 and CDR2 sequences are MNHNS and SASEGT. The J segment lost 9 bases and the V segment lost 3 bases, leaving 5 bases of the junction unmatched. The CDR3 protein is CASSEFRGSQYF. CDR3 sequence (DNA): TGTGCCAGCAGTGAGTTCAGGGGGTCGCAGTACTTC.

This clone showed up just a few times. V is TRBV10-3 and J is TRBJ1-3; TRBD1 matches at 7 bases. Trimming took 11 bases from V and 0 from J; bases not matched to a gene: 4. The germline V gene encodes CDR1 ENHRY and CDR2 SYGVKD. This CDR3 comprises 13 residues. In nucleotides, the CDR3 is TGTGCCGCCAGGGGGAACTCTGGAAACACCATATATTTT. Translating gives CAARGNSGNTIYF.

This chain links TRBV6-1 with TRBJ1-2; D possibly corresponds to TRBD1 (6 bases). Germline CDR1 reads MNHNS; CDR2 reads SASEGT. Trimming took 3 bases from V and 2 from J, leaving 13 bases between them. CDR3 size: 15 residues. This CDR3 reads CASSDQGSQNYGYTF. The CDR3 nucleotides are TGTGCCAGCAGTGACCAGGGGTCGCAAAACTATGGCTACACCTTC.

This chain joins TRBV19 and TRBJ2-7; TRBD1 matches at 7 bases. CDR3 length: 13 amino acids. Germline assignment: CDR1 LNHDA and CDR2 SQIVND (reference sequence). V lost 3 bases, J lost 3 bases, and 2 bases stayed unmatched. This CDR3 reads CASSIAGGYEQYF. The CDR3 nucleotides read TGTGCCAGTAGTATCGCAGGGGGCTACGAGCAGTACTTC.

The chain uses TRBV7-2 and TRBJ1-4; the match to TRBD1 covers 8 bases. CDR1 is SGHTA, CDR2 FQGNSA, per germline. The CDR3 is 16 amino acids. The trim removed 3 bases at V and 8 bases at J, leaving 11 bases unmatched. This chain's CDR3 is CASSLSAGTGDEKLFF. The DNA of the CDR3 is TGTGCCAGCAGCTTGAGCGCCGGGACAGGTGACGAAAAACTGTTTTTT. Full variable domain (outside the CDR3, taken from reference TRBV7-2 and TRBJ1-4): GAGVSQSPSNKVTEKGKDVELRCDPISGHTALYWYRQSLGQGLEFLIYFQGNSAPDKSGLPSDRFSAERTGGSVSTLTIQRTQQEDSAVYLCASSLSAGTGDEKLFFGSGTQLSVL.

This clone appeared a few times. The rearrangement links TRBV19 to TRBJ2-2; tentatively, D is TRBD2 (6 bases). Germline V gene data show CDR1 as LNHDA and CDR2 as SQIVND (reference sequence). CDR3 length equals 14 residues. Trimming took 4 bases from V and 6 from J, leaving 12 bases between them. Here the CDR3 reads CASSRGREAGELFF. CDR3 DNA sequence: TGTGCCAGTAGTAGGGGCAGGGAGGCCGGGGAGCTGTTTTTT.

This clone was seen more than once but under ten times. This chain joins TRBV7-2 and TRBJ2-1, with D possibly TRBD2 on 5 matching bases. V was cut by 6 bases and J by 5 bases, with 8 bases left in between. Germline CDR1 and CDR2: SGHTA and FQGNSA. There are 12 residues in the CDR3. CDR3 DNA sequence: TGTGCCAGCAGGTGGGGAGACAATGAGCAGTTCTTC. Its translation is CASRWGDNEQFF.

This clone was counted between two and nine times. The chain uses TRBV7-9 and TRBJ1-6; D ambiguous. The CDR3 loop spans 13 amino acids. V was pared by 5 bases and J by 9 bases, with 11 bases between. Germline loops: CDR1 SEHNR, CDR2 FQNEAQ (reference sequence). The CDR3 region is CASSPGLRSPLHF. CDR3 nucleotide sequence: TGTGCCAGCAGCCCAGGACTGCGTTCACCCCTCCACTTT.

CDR3 region: CASSYGAGGWEQYF. The CDR3, as DNA: TGTGCCAGCAGTTACGGAGCGGGGGGATGGGAGCAGTACTTC. The chain employs TRBV6-5 and TRBJ2-7; 9 bases align to TRBD2. This CDR3 region has 14 residues. Germline assignment: CDR1 MNHEY and CDR2 SVGAGI. V lost 2 bases, J lost 7 bases, and 6 bases stayed unmatched.

The gene calls are TRBV5-1 and TRBJ1-1; a possible D gene is TRBD1 (6 bases). The germline V and J ends were trimmed by 0 bases and 4 bases, with 16 bases remaining between them. The CDR3 is 16 amino acids. CDR1 SGHRS and CDR2 YFSETQ come from the germline V gene. Here the CDR3 DNA reads TGCGCCAGCAGCTTGGGGGCCCTTACAGGGTTCACTGAAGCTTTCTTT. Its translation is CASSLGALTGFTEAFF.

V gene TRBV7-2 combines with J gene TRBJ2-1; 10 nucleotides line up with TRBD2. Trimming cost V 6 bases and J 8 bases; bases outside gene matches: 13. The CDR3 has 16 amino acids. Germline V CDR1 and CDR2: SGHTA, FQGNSA. This CDR3 reads CASSSPRASGSDEQFF. In DNA, the CDR3 is TGTGCCAGCAGTTCCCCTCGGGCTAGCGGGAGCGATGAGCAGTTCTTC.

This clone was counted a few times. The CDR3 DNA is TGTGCCAGCAGCGCTCCGGGACAGGGTCTCTACGAGCAGTACTTC. This translates into CASSAPGQGLYEQYF. V and J are TRBV7-2 and TRBJ2-7; 9 nucleotides line up with TRBD1. Looked up from germline, CDR1 is SGHTA and CDR2 is FQGNSA. The CDR3 length is 15 residues. V dropped 5 bases and J dropped 3; count of bases not matched to a gene: 8.

This clone was seen a few times. In DNA, the CDR3 is TGCGCCAGCAGGTCGGGGGTGGAGACCCAGTACTTC. Its translation is CASRSGVETQYF. The V call is TRBV5-1, the J call TRBJ2-5; D is perhaps TRBD2 (6 bases). The CDR3 totals 12 residues. Trimming removed 5 bases from V and 5 bases from J, with 10 bases in between. Germline V gene sequence: CDR1 SGHRS, CDR2 YFSETQ.

This clone was counted between two and nine times. V and J are TRBV6-5 and TRBJ1-1; D not certain. Trimming took 7 bases from V and 1 from J, leaving 4 bases between them. CDR1 is MNHEY and CDR2 is SVGAGI in the germline V gene. The CDR3 is made up of 11 amino acids. CDR3 bases: TGTGCCAGCATCAGGAACACTGAAGCTTTCTTT. Encoded protein: CASIRNTEAFF.

The rearrangement links TRBV2 to TRBJ2-5; D unresolved. The end of the DNA fits TRBJ2-7 better, so the J call may be wrong. Germline lookup yields CDR1 SNHLY and CDR2 FYNNEI. This CDR3 contains 11 residues. The CDR3 is CASAGSYEQYF. The CDR3, as DNA: TGTGCCAGCGCAGGCTCCTACGAGCAGTACTTC.

In this sample, this clone turned up a few times. J is TRBJ2-7 and V is TRBV15; TRBD2 matches at 12 bases. V lost 1 base and J lost 7; bases outside the gene matches: 8. Germline V gene lookup returns CDR1 LNHNV and CDR2 YYDKDF (reference sequence). CDR3 size: 16 residues. The CDR3 is CATSRVQLAGGREQYF. CDR3 in DNA: TGTGCCACCAGCAGAGTCCAACTAGCGGGAGGACGGGAGCAGTACTTC. Full variable domain (outside the CDR3, taken from reference TRBV15 and TRBJ2-7): DAMVIQNPRYQVTQFGKPVTLSCSQTLNHNVMYWYQQKSSQAPKLLFHYYDKDFNNEADTPDNFQSRRPNTSFCFLDIRSPGLGDTAMYLCATSRVQLAGGREQYFGPGTRLTVT.